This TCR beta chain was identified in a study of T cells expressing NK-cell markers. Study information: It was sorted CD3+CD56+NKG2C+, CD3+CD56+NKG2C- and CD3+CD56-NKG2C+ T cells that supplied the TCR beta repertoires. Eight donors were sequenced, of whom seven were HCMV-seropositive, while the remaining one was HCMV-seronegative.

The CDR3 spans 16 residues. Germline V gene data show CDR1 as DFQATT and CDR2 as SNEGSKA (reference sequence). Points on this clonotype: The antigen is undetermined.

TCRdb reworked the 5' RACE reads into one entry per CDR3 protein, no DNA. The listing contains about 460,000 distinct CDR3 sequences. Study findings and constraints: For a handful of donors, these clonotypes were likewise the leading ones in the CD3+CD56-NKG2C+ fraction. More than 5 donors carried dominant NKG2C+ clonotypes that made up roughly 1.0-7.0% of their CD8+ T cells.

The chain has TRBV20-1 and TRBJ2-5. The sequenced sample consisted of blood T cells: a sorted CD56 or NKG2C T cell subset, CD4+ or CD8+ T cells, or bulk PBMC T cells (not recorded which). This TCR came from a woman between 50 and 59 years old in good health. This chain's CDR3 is CSAITLTANLQETQYF.